These 12 T cell receptor beta chains were sequenced from one sample in a study of T cells in narcolepsy. The table came from immunoSEQ multiplex PCR; TCRdb's copy has only in-frame clones and leaves some out. The profile covers around 30,000 clones, with 70% to 85% appearing a single time and roughly 2.5% taken by the ten largest. Sequenced: memory (CD45RA-) CD4+ T cells from blood. The source of these receptors is a human donor in good health.

The V call is TRBV5-6, the J call TRBJ2-2, with 10 bases that match TRBD2. CDR3 length equals 16 residues. V was pared by 3 bases and J by 3 bases, with 5 bases of the junction left unmatched. Per germline, CDR1 SGHDT and CDR2 YYEEEE. CDR3 region: CASSSRTSGYTGELFF. CDR3 sequence (DNA): TGTGCCAGCAGCTCACGGACTAGCGGATACACCGGGGAGCTGTTTTTT.

The chain couples TRBV27 to TRBJ2-3; a possible D gene is TRBD1 (6 bases). V was cut by 3 bases and J by 9 bases, with 13 bases left in between. CDR3 length: 13 amino acids. Germline assignment: CDR1 MNHEY and CDR2 SMNVEV (reference sequence). CDR3 in amino acids: CASSLRGQGTQYF. CDR3 sequence (DNA): TGTGCCAGCAGTTTGCGAGGGCAGGGGACGCAGTATTTT.

Of note for this clone: Other DNA sequences from this sample encode an identical CDR3 as well. The chain couples TRBV5-6 to TRBJ1-1, with no clear D. Trimming took 0 bases from V and 0 from J, leaving 9 bases between them. CDR1 is SGHDT and CDR2 is YYEEEE in the germline V gene. The CDR3 covers 15 residues. CDR3 residues: CASSLVFGLNTEAFF. In DNA, the CDR3 is TGTGCCAGCAGCTTGGTTTTCGGACTGAACACTGAAGCTTTCTTT.

CDR3 residues: CASSLALSTDTQYF. CDR3 DNA: TGTGCCAGCAGCTTAGCGCTGAGCACAGATACGCAGTATTTT. The rearrangement uses TRBV7-3 and TRBJ2-3, with D unresolved. Trimming shortened V by 2 bases and J by 0 bases, and 6 bases separated the two germline ends. Germline assignment: CDR1 SGHTA and CDR2 FQGTGA. The CDR3 consists of 14 residues.

The rearrangement links TRBV27 to TRBJ2-1; D perhaps matches TRBD2 (5 bases). Trimming took off 5 bases at V and 4 bases at J, with 21 bases between the two ends. This CDR3 comprises 17 residues. Germline assignment: CDR1 MNHEY and CDR2 SMNVEV (reference sequence). The CDR3 sequence: CASSPQITPGNYNEQFF. CDR3 nucleotide sequence: TGTGCCAGCAGTCCACAAATAACTCCGGGGAATTACAATGAGCAGTTCTTC.

The chain links TRBV6-5 to TRBJ2-7, with D possibly matching TRBD1 (5 bases). Trimming removed 6 bases from V and 3 bases from J, with 15 bases in between. The germline V gene has CDR1 MNHEY and CDR2 SVGAGI. This CDR3 contains 14 residues. The CDR3 coding sequence is TGTGCCAGCAGACTCTCGACAGTTTACTACGAGCAGTACTTC. Translated: CASRLSTVYYEQYF.

This clone was found once. The rearrangement joins TRBV7-9 to TRBJ1-5; TRBD1 matches at 7 bases. From germline, CDR1 is SEHNR and CDR2 FQNEAQ (reference sequence). V lost 2 bases to trimming and J lost 1 base; unmatched junction nucleotides: 5. This CDR3 has 16 residues. DNA of the CDR3: TGTGCCAGCAGCTTACGAGGGGGCGAGAGCAATCAGCCCCAGCATTTT. Translation: CASSLRGGESNQPQHF. Combining the CDR3 with reference TRBV7-9 and TRBJ1-5 gives the whole variable domain DTGVSQNPRHKITKRGQNVTFRCDPISEHNRLYWYRQTLGQGPEFLTYFQNEAQLEKSRLLSDRFSAERPKGSFSTLEIQRTEQGDSAMYLCASSLRGGESNQPQHFGDGTRLSIL.

The CDR3 DNA follows: TGTGCCAGCAGCGTAGGGCTGGGGTGGGGAGACACCATATATTTT. It codes for CASSVGLGWGDTIYF. The V gene is TRBV9, the J gene TRBJ1-3; D remains unclear. The CDR3 consists of 15 residues. Germline CDR1 and CDR2: SGDLS and YYNGEE. Trimming removed 0 bases at V and 8 bases at J, with 15 bases between.

This clone was recorded only once. The V call is TRBV6-5, the J call TRBJ2-7; D is perhaps TRBD1 (6 bases). V shed 6 bases and J shed 0 bases, with 12 bases lying between them. CDR3 length: 14 amino acids. Germline V CDR1 and CDR2: MNHEY, SVGAGI. The CDR3 region is CASRQGAASYEQYF. CDR3 DNA: TGTGCCAGCAGACAGGGAGCAGCCTCCTACGAGCAGTACTTC.

This chain connects TRBV2 to TRBJ1-5; D uncertain. Trimming left V 4 bases short and J 0 bases short, with 7 bases between. CDR3 length: 14 amino acids. The germline CDR1 and CDR2 sequences are SNHLY and FYNNEI. The CDR3 here is CASSAGYSNQPQHF. The DNA of the CDR3 is TGTGCCAGCAGTGCGGGTTATAGCAATCAGCCCCAGCATTTT.

This chain connects TRBV6-6 to TRBJ2-5; TRBD1 agrees at 8 bases. Germline values: CDR1 MNHNY, CDR2 SVGAGI (reference sequence). Germline trimming cut 6 bases from V and 0 bases from J; bases unmatched to any gene: 6. The CDR3 extends over 15 amino acids. CDR3 bases: TGTGCCAGCAGGCCCGACAGGGGAGACCAAGAGACCCAGTACTTC. It yields the protein CASRPDRGDQETQYF.

This clone is a singleton in its sample. V gene TRBV7-6 combines with J gene TRBJ2-5; D is perhaps TRBD2 (6 bases). The J call is doubtful: the DNA matches TRBJ2-7 better. CDR1 is SGHVS and CDR2 is FNYEAQ in the germline V gene. The CDR3 sequence is 16 residues long. CDR3 sequence reads: CASSLGLSGRSYEQYF. The CDR3 DNA sequence: TGTGCCAGCAGCTTAGGGTTGAGCGGGCGATCCTACGAGCAGTACTTC.